This passage covers 32 T cell receptor beta chains from one sample sequenced in a study of PD-1 blockade in classical Hodgkin lymphoma. All the patients suffered relapse after autologous stem cell transplantation, and brentuximab vedotin exposure differed. The table came from immunoSEQ multiplex PCR; TCRdb's copy has only in-frame clones and leaves some out. The sample carries about 35,000 clones, 76% recorded once. The sample consisted of peripheral blood mononuclear cells (PBMCs), taken before the second cycle of nivolumab. The receptors shown here come from a human donor with classical Hodgkin lymphoma.

The V and J genes are TRBV7-2 and TRBJ2-7; 15 bases are shared with TRBD2. With 5 bases clipped from V and 1 base from J, the junction kept 3 bases outside the gene matches. Per the germline V gene, CDR1 is SGHTA and CDR2 is FQGNSA. The CDR3 has 16 residues. CDR3 in DNA: TGTGCCAGCAGCCCGGGACTAGCGGGGGGTTCCTACGAGCAGTACTTC. Translating gives CASSPGLAGGSYEQYF.

This chain joins TRBV11-2 and TRBJ2-7, with no clear D. The CDR3 runs 13 residues. Germline CDR1 is SGHAT and CDR2 is FQNNGV. The ends were cut back, 3 bases at V and 4 bases at J, with 10 bases in the middle. DNA for the CDR3: TGTGCCAGCAGCTTTCAAGCGTCGTACGAGCAGTACTTC. Translated, it gives CASSFQASYEQYF. The variable domain in full, completed from reference TRBV11-2 and TRBJ2-7, reads EAGVAQSPRYKIIEKRQSVAFWCNPISGHATLYWYQQILGQGPKLLIQFQNNGVVDDSQLPKDRFSAERLKGVDSTLKIQPAKLEDSAVYLCASSFQASYEQYFGPGTRLTVT.

CDR3: CASSLTALNTEAFF. For the CDR3, the DNA is TGCGCCAGCAGCTTGACAGCTCTTAACACTGAAGCTTTCTTT. V is TRBV5-1 and J is TRBJ1-1; the D is unclear. V lost 1 base, J lost 2 bases, and 9 bases lay in between. The germline V gene encodes CDR1 SGHRS and CDR2 YFSETQ. This CDR3 has 14 amino acids.

V is TRBV10-3 and J is TRBJ1-2; TRBD1 might be the D (6 bases). Germline V lookup: CDR1 ENHRY, CDR2 SYGVKD. Trimming shortened V by 7 bases and J by 0 bases, and 21 bases separated the two germline ends. The length of the CDR3 is 17 residues. This CDR3 reads CAITPNGGTPSNYGYTF. CDR3 nucleotide sequence: TGTGCCATCACTCCAAATGGCGGGACACCCTCTAACTATGGCTACACCTTC.

The chain recombines TRBV6-5 with TRBJ2-1; D tentatively reads TRBD1 or TRBD2 (5 bases each). The CDR3 has 16 residues. From germline, CDR1 is MNHEY and CDR2 SVGAGI. V lost 4 bases to trimming and J lost 4 bases, with 17 bases between them. The CDR3 here is CASSLWTGEGYNEQFF. Here the CDR3 DNA reads TGTGCCAGCAGTTTATGGACTGGAGAGGGGTACAATGAGCAGTTCTTC.

V is TRBV7-9 and J is TRBJ2-7; possible D gene TRBD2, 7 bases. This CDR3 is built from 16 residues. Germline CDR1 and CDR2: SEHNR and FQNEAQ (reference sequence). Trimming removed 1 base at V and 3 bases at J, with 16 bases between. The CDR3 region is CASSLGAGAEDYEQYF. The CDR3, as DNA: TGTGCCAGCAGCTTAGGGGCGGGGGCAGAGGACTACGAGCAGTACTTC.

The rearrangement uses TRBV7-2 and TRBJ2-5; the match to TRBD2 covers 16 bases. V lost 3 bases and J lost 5; bases outside the gene matches: 9. CDR1 SGHTA and CDR2 FQGNSA come from the germline V gene. The CDR3 runs 18 residues. The CDR3 is CASSLQPGLAGGPETQYF. Here the CDR3 DNA reads TGTGCCAGCAGCTTGCAACCGGGACTAGCGGGGGGGCCGGAGACCCAGTACTTC.

V and J are TRBV2 and TRBJ2-7, with 7 bases matching TRBD1. The CDR3 contains 15 residues. Germline loops: CDR1 SNHLY, CDR2 FYNNEI. V shed 6 bases, J shed 2 bases, and the junction held 10 bases outside the gene matches. This CDR3 reads CASRDRTGTAYEQYF. Here the CDR3 DNA reads TGTGCCAGCAGAGACCGGACAGGTACGGCCTACGAGCAGTACTTC. Together with reference TRBV2 and TRBJ2-7, the CDR3 gives the full variable domain: EPEVTQTPSHQVTQMGQEVILRCVPISNHLYFYWYRQILGQKVEFLVSFYNNEISEKSEIFDDQFSVERPDGSNFTLKIRSTKLEDSAMYFCASRDRTGTAYEQYFGPGTRLTVT.

The chain uses TRBV5-8 and TRBJ1-2; 7 bases line up with TRBD1. The CDR3 totals 15 residues. V was clipped by 1 base and J by 5 bases; unmatched bases: 8. The germline gives CDR1 SGHTS, CDR2 YDEGEE. The CDR3 region has the DNA TGTGCCAGCAGCTTGCTAGGGACAGACCTTTATGGCTACACCTTC. Translated, it gives CASSLLGTDLYGYTF. Full variable domain (remainder filled in from reference TRBV5-8 and TRBJ1-2): EAGVTQSPTHLIKTRGQQATLRCSPISGHTSVYWYQQALGLGLQFLLWYDEGEERNRGNFPPRFSGRQFPNYSSELNVNALELEDSALYLCASSLLGTDLYGYTFGSGTRLTVV.

This clone came up once. The chain couples TRBV30 to TRBJ2-7; D remains ambiguous. The CDR3 spans 11 residues. With 4 bases removed from V and 5 bases from J, the gap between germline ends came to 9 bases. CDR1 is GTSNPN and CDR2 is SVGIG in the germline V gene (reference sequence). The CDR3 here is CAWTPTDEQYF. The CDR3 DNA reads TGTGCCTGGACCCCCACGGACGAGCAGTACTTC. Full variable domain (missing parts from reference TRBV30 and TRBJ2-7): SQTIHQWPATLVQPVGSPLSLECTVEGTSNPNLYWYRQAAGRGLQLLFYSVGIGQISSEVPQNLSASRPQDRQFILSSKKLLLSDSGFYLCAWTPTDEQYFGPGTRLTVT.

The genes are TRBV4-2 and TRBJ1-4; D gene ambiguous. Per germline, CDR1 LGHNA and CDR2 YNFKEQ. CDR3 size: 13 residues. V lost 4 bases to trimming and J lost 4 bases, with 7 bases between them. CDR3 in DNA: TGTGCCAGCAGCCTTACAGTTAATGAAAAACTGTTTTTT. As protein: CASSLTVNEKLFF.

The chain couples TRBV6-5 to TRBJ1-2; possibly TRBD1 for D (5 bases). Germline V gives CDR1 MNHEY, CDR2 SVGAGI. The length of the CDR3 is 11 residues. The ends were cut back, 9 bases at V and 2 bases at J, with 7 bases in the middle. The CDR3: CASKGNYGYTF. The CDR3 nucleotides are TGTGCCAGTAAGGGGAACTATGGCTACACCTTC.

The J gene is TRBJ2-5, the V gene TRBV7-9; 8 positions match TRBD1. Per germline, CDR1 SEHNR and CDR2 FQNEAQ (reference sequence). The CDR3 has 17 amino acids. V trimming: 2 bases; J trimming: 1 base; junction bases outside the gene matches: 9. CDR3 region: CASSLLPGQDLQETQYF. The CDR3 DNA follows: TGTGCCAGCAGCTTATTGCCGGGACAGGACCTCCAAGAGACCCAGTACTTC.

As for this clone: Other DNA sequences of this sample code for an identical CDR3. The rearrangement uses TRBV5-6 and TRBJ1-6; no reliable D call. Germline lookup yields CDR1 SGHDT and CDR2 YYEEEE. The CDR3 runs to 15 residues. V shed 0 bases and J shed 2 bases, with 6 bases lying between them. The CDR3 reads CASSLGSPYNSPLHF. The CDR3 coding sequence is TGTGCCAGCAGCTTGGGCTCCCCCTATAATTCACCCCTCCACTTT.

The rearrangement joins TRBV13 to TRBJ2-5; possibly TRBD1 for D (6 bases). The CDR3 extends over 14 amino acids. Per the germline V gene, CDR1 is PRHDT and CDR2 is FYEKMQ (reference sequence). V was shortened by 5 bases and J by 1 base, with 11 bases between the two germline ends. CDR3 loop: CASSARQAQETQYF. The CDR3 bases are TGTGCCAGCAGCGCCCGACAGGCCCAAGAGACCCAGTACTTC.

The rearrangement links TRBV7-9 to TRBJ2-1; D possibly corresponds to TRBD1 (5 bases). Germline CDR1 is SEHNR and CDR2 is FQNEAQ (reference sequence). There are 17 residues in the CDR3. V shed 1 base and J shed 3 bases, with 16 bases lying between them. CDR3 amino acids: CASSLVGQAKNYNEQFF. CDR3 nucleotides: TGTGCCAGCAGCTTAGTGGGGCAGGCTAAGAACTACAATGAGCAGTTCTTC.

The gene calls are TRBV10-3 and TRBJ1-2; 9 bases are shared with TRBD1. The junction had 7 bases not matched to a gene; V was cut back by 2 bases and J by 6 bases. The CDR3 runs 15 residues. Germline V gene sequence: CDR1 ENHRY, CDR2 SYGVKD. The CDR3 sequence: CAISEGDRDVNGYTF. CDR3 nucleotide sequence: TGTGCCATCAGTGAGGGGGACAGGGACGTTAATGGCTACACCTTC.

The rearrangement joins TRBV6-1 to TRBJ2-3, with 8 bases fitting TRBD1. With 0 bases clipped from V and 3 bases from J, the junction kept 11 bases outside the gene matches. Germline V gene data show CDR1 as MNHNS and CDR2 as SASEGT. There are 18 residues in the CDR3. The CDR3 reads CASSEARRQGALTDTQYF. CDR3 nucleotide sequence: TGTGCCAGCAGTGAAGCGCGGAGGCAGGGGGCTTTAACAGATACGCAGTATTTT.

This clone was found a few times. The chain recombines TRBV19 with TRBJ2-3, with a weak D call TRBD1 (6 bases). Trimming took off 7 bases at V and 0 bases at J, with 14 bases between the two ends. Germline V gene sequence: CDR1 LNHDA, CDR2 SQIVND (reference sequence). This CDR3 has 15 residues. CDR3 nucleotide sequence: TGTGCCAGTAAGAGGGGGACGGTGAGCACAGATACGCAGTATTTT. Encoded protein: CASKRGTVSTDTQYF.

V and J are TRBV5-1 and TRBJ2-1; D not resolved. Deletions cut 1 base from V and 6 bases from J, with 8 bases between. This CDR3 is 13 amino acids long. Germline V gene sequence: CDR1 SGHRS, CDR2 YFSETQ. CDR3 region: CASSLIPSNEQFF. The CDR3 DNA is TGCGCCAGCAGCTTGATCCCTAGCAATGAGCAGTTCTTC.

The V and J genes are TRBV9 and TRBJ1-6; TRBD1 might be the D (6 bases). V was cut by 2 bases and J by 8 bases, with 11 bases left in between. CDR1 and CDR2 (germline): SGDLS, YYNGEE. The CDR3 consists of 14 residues. The CDR3, as DNA: TGTGCCAGCAGCGTGGCCAGGGGTTATTCACCCCTCCACTTT. Protein: CASSVARGYSPLHF.

This chain uses TRBV11-2 with TRBJ2-7; perhaps D is TRBD1 or TRBD2 (5 bases each). This CDR3 is 15 amino acids long. Germline CDR1 is SGHAT and CDR2 is FQNNGV. Deletions cut 5 bases from V and 5 bases from J, with 19 bases between. In DNA, the CDR3 is TGTGCCAGCAGCCCAGGAACAGGCCTCGGGAACGAGCAGTACTTC. Its translation: CASSPGTGLGNEQYF.

This clone was counted a few times. V is TRBV5-6 and J is TRBJ1-1; 9 positions match TRBD1. With V trimmed by 0 bases and J by 9 bases, 3 bases remained unmatched. The CDR3 runs to 13 residues. The germline CDR1 and CDR2 sequences are SGHDT and YYEEEE. This CDR3 reads CASSLGGQGKAFF. CDR3 bases: TGTGCCAGCAGCTTGGGGGGACAGGGTAAAGCTTTCTTT.

The chain has TRBV4-1 and TRBJ2-5; 10 bases are shared with TRBD2. The ends lost 1 base at V and 1 base at J; junction bases unmatched: 6. CDR3 length: 17 residues. Germline assignment: CDR1 MGHRA and CDR2 YSYEKL. The CDR3 DNA is TGCGCCAGCAGCCAAGTGAATAGCGGGGGGATCCAAGAGACCCAGTACTTC. This encodes CASSQVNSGGIQETQYF.

The chain carries TRBV18 and TRBJ1-5, with 7 bases fitting TRBD1. The V gene's germline CDR1 is KGHSH and CDR2 LQKENI. The CDR3 sequence is 13 residues long. V lost 6 bases to trimming and J lost 7 bases; unmatched junction nucleotides: 6. The CDR3 DNA sequence: TGTGCCAGCTCCACAGGGGAAAGGCAGCCCCAGCATTTT. Its protein product is CASSTGERQPQHF. Full variable domain (remainder filled in from reference TRBV18 and TRBJ1-5): NAGVMQNPRHLVRRRGQEARLRCSPMKGHSHVYWYRQLPEEGLKFMVYLQKENIIDESGMPKERFSAEFPKEGPSILRIQQVVRGDSAAYFCASSTGERQPQHFGDGTRLSIL.

The rearrangement uses TRBV4-3 and TRBJ1-5; D not resolved. This CDR3 is 15 amino acids long. Trimming left V 0 bases short and J 6 bases short, with 12 bases between. Germline V gene lookup returns CDR1 LGHNA and CDR2 YSLEER. In DNA form, the CDR3 reads TGCGCCAGCAGCCAAGACACCTTCGGGCGTCAGCCCCAGCATTTT. Residues: CASSQDTFGRQPQHF.

This clone came up once. V usage is TRBV4-1 and J usage is TRBJ2-2; 7 nucleotides agree with TRBD1. Unmatched junction bases numbered 7, after V lost 2 bases and J lost 7 bases. The germline V gene has CDR1 MGHRA and CDR2 YSYEKL. The CDR3 is 15 amino acids. In nucleotides, the CDR3 is TGCGCCAGCAGCCAAACTTTCCAGGGGGTCGGGGAGCTGTTTTTT. As protein: CASSQTFQGVGELFF.

V and J are TRBV29-1 and TRBJ2-3; 7 positions agree with TRBD1. The V gene end was trimmed by 7 bases and the J gene end by 3 bases; junction bases not matched to a gene: 10. This CDR3 comprises 14 residues. The V gene's germline CDR1 is SQVTM and CDR2 ANQGSEA. CDR3 region: CSASDRFQTDTQYF. In nucleotides, the CDR3 is TGCAGCGCATCGGACAGGTTCCAGACAGATACGCAGTATTTT.

Worth noting for this clone: Different DNA sequences within this sample yield the same CDR3. The genes are TRBV6-5 and TRBJ2-7; D not certain. V lost 6 bases and J lost 3, with 12 bases in between. There are 13 residues in the CDR3. Germline V gene lookup returns CDR1 MNHEY and CDR2 SVGAGI. CDR3 bases: TGTGCCAGCAGCCTAGTGGACGGCTACGAGCAGTACTTC. It translates to CASSLVDGYEQYF.

This chain joins TRBV30 and TRBJ1-2; no firm D call. V lost 2 bases and J lost 0, with 7 bases in between. There are 13 residues in the CDR3. CDR1 and CDR2 (germline): GTSNPN, SVGIG (reference sequence). The DNA for the CDR3 is TGTGCCTGGAGTAGGAGGGCTAACTATGGCTACACCTTC. Its translation is CAWSRRANYGYTF.

This chain joins TRBV2 and TRBJ1-3; possible D gene TRBD1, 5 bases. Trimming removed 3 bases at V and 4 bases at J, with 10 bases between. This CDR3 is built from 14 residues. The germline gives CDR1 SNHLY, CDR2 FYNNEI. The CDR3, as DNA: TGTGCCAGCAGTGAGTGGCAGGGAGGAAACACCATATATTTT. It specifies CASSEWQGGNTIYF. Combining the CDR3 with reference TRBV2 and TRBJ1-3 gives the whole variable domain EPEVTQTPSHQVTQMGQEVILRCVPISNHLYFYWYRQILGQKVEFLVSFYNNEISEKSEIFDDQFSVERPDGSNFTLKIRSTKLEDSAMYFCASSEWQGGNTIYFGEGSWLTVV.

This chain links TRBV19 with TRBJ2-2, with TRBD1 matching 10 bases. This CDR3 contains 18 residues. Germline V gene sequence: CDR1 LNHDA, CDR2 SQIVND (reference sequence). V dropped 2 bases and J dropped 4; count of bases not matched to a gene: 10. In DNA, the CDR3 is TGTGCCAGTAGTATATTCCCCCTCGACAGGGGGCTCACCGGGGAGCTGTTTTTT. It encodes CASSIFPLDRGLTGELFF.